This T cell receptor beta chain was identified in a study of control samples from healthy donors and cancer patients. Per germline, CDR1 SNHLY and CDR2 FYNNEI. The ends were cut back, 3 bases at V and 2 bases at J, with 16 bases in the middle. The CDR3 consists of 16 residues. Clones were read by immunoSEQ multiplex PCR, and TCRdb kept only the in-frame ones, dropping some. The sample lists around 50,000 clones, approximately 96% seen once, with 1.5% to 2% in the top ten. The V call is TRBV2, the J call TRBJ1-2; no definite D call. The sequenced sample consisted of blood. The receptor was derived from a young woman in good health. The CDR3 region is CASSDPGHTGNYGYTF. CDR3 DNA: TGTGCCAGCAGTGACCCGGGCCACACGGGGAACTATGGCTACACCTTC.